Sequencing of this T cell receptor (beta chain) was carried out in a study of shared clonotypes between healthy human individuals. Using ten immunoSEQ deep assay plates, investigators sequenced unsorted PBMC DNA. In the authors' methods: ImmunoSEQ output held junction-only sequences without quality scores, so filtering differed. Data came from immunoSEQ multiplex PCR; TCRdb stores just in-frame clones and leaves some out. The DNA was the basis for D and trimming; V, J and clone size are from that table. The sample shows around 430,000 clones, roughly 77% of them seen only once. Per germline, CDR1 SQVTM and CDR2 ANQGSEA. V shed 0 bases, J shed 6 bases, and the junction held 6 bases outside the gene matches. This CDR3 has 14 amino acids.

The sequence was collected from a woman aged 40 to 55 in good health. Some clones in this sample may be carry-over from other donors' samples. Sequenced material: PBMCs. J is TRBJ2-7 and V is TRBV29-1; 9 nucleotides line up with TRBD2. CDR3 nucleotides: TGCAGCGTTGAAGATCTTGGGCGGGAGGGCGAGCAGTACTTC. Its protein is CSVEDLGREGEQYF.